This paragraph covers one T cell receptor beta chain sequence. The antigen is undetermined. This sample is part of a study of Ad26.COV2.S vaccination and SARS-CoV-2 variants. Across the study: Into the muscle, Ad26.COV2.S was dosed once or twice, 56 days apart. Study-level findings and limits: There was reportedly substantial breadth in spike-specific CD8+ and CD4+ T cell responses after vaccination.

Documented treatment: about 20 received Ad26.COV2.S at low or high dose, single or two shots; 5 received placebo; per-sample allocation not given. The samples were gathered on day 63 after the first injection of vaccine or placebo. The study used a vaccine consisting of an Ad26 vector that expressed Wuhan-strain SARS-CoV-2 spike. V gave up 7 bases and J gave up 6 bases; unmatched junction bases: 12. The germline V gene encodes CDR1 SNHLY and CDR2 FYNNEI. There are 14 residues in the CDR3. Sequencing used immunoSEQ multiplex PCR; TCRdb keeps in-frame clones, though not all of them. This table holds roughly 410,000 clones, 83% found once.

The source of this sequence is a person between 18 and 65 years old who received the Ad26.COV2.S COVID-19 vaccine or a placebo. The chain uses TRBV2 and TRBJ2-7, with TRBD2 matching over 7 bases. The sequences come from peripheral blood, collected in a trial of Ad26.COV2.S vaccine versus placebo. CDR3 sequence: CASTLGAGVGEQYF. CDR3 DNA: TGTGCCAGCACCCTCGGGGCGGGAGTAGGCGAGCAGTACTTC.